The sequence of this T cell receptor beta chain was determined in a study of response to subunit inactivated influenza vaccine. Overall study results and limits: Authors suggested few new T cells are recruited by each seasonal influenza vaccination.

This clonotype was counted only a few times. The antigen remains unidentified. This CDR3 contains 16 residues. Trimming shortened V by 6 bases and J by 7 bases, and 22 bases separated the two germline ends. TCRdb reanalysed the RT-PCR reads using MiXCR and keeps one entry per CDR3 protein. This sample has more than 600,000 distinct CDR3 sequences, with roughly 18% found just once. J is TRBJ1-5 and V is TRBV12-3 or TRBV12-4; tentatively, D is TRBD1 (6 bases). The sample here was PBMCs from blood, taken roughly 5 days after vaccination. The sequence was obtained from a man aged 50-60 years who received an inactivated influenza vaccine. CDR3 amino acids: CASRSNTGMRGQPQHF. As DNA, the CDR3 is TGTGCCAGCAGATCGAATACAGGGATGAGAGGGCAGCCCCAGCATTTT.